This T cell receptor beta chain was captured by sequencing in a study of blood T cell repertoires in COVID-19. Using immunoSEQ multiplex PCR, the repertoire was profiled, and TCRdb retains in-frame clones only, with some absent. Altogether nearly 350,000 clones are present, about 90% being singletons, with the ten largest covering approximately 3.5%. This CDR3 comprises 16 residues. Germline loops: CDR1 SGHRS, CDR2 YFSETQ. Germline trimming cut 7 bases from V and 7 bases from J; bases unmatched to any gene: 17. The chain links TRBV5-1 to TRBJ2-1; TRBD2 aligns across 7 bases. This receptor was obtained from a woman under 30 who had recovered from COVID-19. Source material: peripheral blood. CDR3 DNA: TGCGCCAGCGGCCATCGCCGGGCGGGAGTATGTAATGAGCAGTTCTTC. This encodes CASGHRRAGVCNEQFF.